This T cell receptor beta chain was obtained from a study of T cell clonotyping in hematopoietic cell transplantation. The method was immunoSEQ multiplex PCR; TCRdb's version includes in-frame clones alone and lacks a portion of them. Of 30,000 to 45,000 clones in the sample, roughly 88% were seen once. CDR1 and CDR2 (germline): SNHLY, FYNNEI. The CDR3 has 14 residues. V was cut by 8 bases and J by 4 bases, with 17 bases left in between. As regards this clone: The antigen remains unidentified.

Study-wide findings and caveats: CD4 and CD8 repertoire contributions could not be separated without sorting. At the given depth, recipient repertoires were over 97% de novo clonotypes. Broader posttransplant TCR repertoire diversity was predicted by graft donor and pretransplant recipient Inverse Simpson Index values.

The V gene is TRBV2, the J gene TRBJ2-5; no clear D gene. This receptor was taken from a woman aged 40 to 55 in good health. Some clones in this sample may be carry-over from other donors' samples. The material sequenced was peripheral blood mononuclear cells. The DNA for the CDR3 is TGTGCCAGCGCAATTTTCGTAAGTGTAGAGACCCAGTACTTC. Translation: CASAIFVSVETQYF.